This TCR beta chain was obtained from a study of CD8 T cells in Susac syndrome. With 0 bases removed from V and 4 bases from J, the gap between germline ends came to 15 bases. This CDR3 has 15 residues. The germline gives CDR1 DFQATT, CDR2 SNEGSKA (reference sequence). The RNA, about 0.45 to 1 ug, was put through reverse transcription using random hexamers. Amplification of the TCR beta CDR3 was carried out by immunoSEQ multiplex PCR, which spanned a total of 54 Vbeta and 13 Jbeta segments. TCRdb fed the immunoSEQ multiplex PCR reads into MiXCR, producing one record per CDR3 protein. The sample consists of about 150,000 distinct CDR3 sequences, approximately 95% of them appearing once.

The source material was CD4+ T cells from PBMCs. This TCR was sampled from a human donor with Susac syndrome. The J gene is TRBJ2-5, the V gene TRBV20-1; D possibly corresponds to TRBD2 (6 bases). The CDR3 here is CSARDGRGGGETQYF. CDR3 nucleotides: TGCAGTGCTAGAGATGGAAGGGGAGGAGGAGAGACCCAGTACTTC.